This T cell receptor (beta chain) was sequenced in a study of T cells expressing NK-cell markers. The CDR3 is 13 residues long. The germline gives CDR1 DFQATT, CDR2 SNEGSKA (reference sequence). In generating TCR beta cDNA, 5'RACE template switching with UMIs was used. TCRdb re-called the 5' RACE reads and catalogs CDR3 proteins one per entry, DNA excluded. Its clone listing holds fewer than 300,000 distinct CDR3 sequences. The chain is built from TRBV20-1 and TRBJ2-1; TCRdb gives TRBD1 as the D gene, but with no DNA this cannot be confirmed. Specimen: blood T cells: a sorted CD56 or NKG2C T cell subset, CD4+ or CD8+ T cells, or bulk PBMC T cells (not recorded which). The clonotype originates from a woman aged 18 to 75 in good health. The CDR3 reads CSAVWGRGNEQFF.